This entry concerns a single T cell receptor beta chain. Its antigen is still unknown. Some clones are missing from TCRdb's copy, which holds only in-frame ones; the method was immunoSEQ multiplex PCR. Found here are about 100,000 clones, 90% of them singletons; the top ten hold around 1.3%. The entry originates in a study of T cell responses to AZD1222 COVID-19 vaccine. Study results and caveats: At 160-218 and 743-854, vaccine-associated CD4 TCRs were dominant, and they spanned spike.

CDR1 and CDR2 from the germline V gene are SEHNR and FQNEAQ (reference sequence). CDR3 length: 15 residues. Trimming stripped 5 bases from V and 4 bases from J, with 14 bases between. Sequencing used peripheral blood, obtained on day 0 of AZD1222 vaccination. The TCR originated in an adult in good health. The chain links TRBV7-9 to TRBJ1-4; weak D call: TRBD1 (5 bases). The CDR3 spells CASSMRQIVNEKLFF. For the CDR3, the DNA is TGTGCCAGCAGCATGCGACAGATAGTTAATGAAAAACTGTTTTTT.